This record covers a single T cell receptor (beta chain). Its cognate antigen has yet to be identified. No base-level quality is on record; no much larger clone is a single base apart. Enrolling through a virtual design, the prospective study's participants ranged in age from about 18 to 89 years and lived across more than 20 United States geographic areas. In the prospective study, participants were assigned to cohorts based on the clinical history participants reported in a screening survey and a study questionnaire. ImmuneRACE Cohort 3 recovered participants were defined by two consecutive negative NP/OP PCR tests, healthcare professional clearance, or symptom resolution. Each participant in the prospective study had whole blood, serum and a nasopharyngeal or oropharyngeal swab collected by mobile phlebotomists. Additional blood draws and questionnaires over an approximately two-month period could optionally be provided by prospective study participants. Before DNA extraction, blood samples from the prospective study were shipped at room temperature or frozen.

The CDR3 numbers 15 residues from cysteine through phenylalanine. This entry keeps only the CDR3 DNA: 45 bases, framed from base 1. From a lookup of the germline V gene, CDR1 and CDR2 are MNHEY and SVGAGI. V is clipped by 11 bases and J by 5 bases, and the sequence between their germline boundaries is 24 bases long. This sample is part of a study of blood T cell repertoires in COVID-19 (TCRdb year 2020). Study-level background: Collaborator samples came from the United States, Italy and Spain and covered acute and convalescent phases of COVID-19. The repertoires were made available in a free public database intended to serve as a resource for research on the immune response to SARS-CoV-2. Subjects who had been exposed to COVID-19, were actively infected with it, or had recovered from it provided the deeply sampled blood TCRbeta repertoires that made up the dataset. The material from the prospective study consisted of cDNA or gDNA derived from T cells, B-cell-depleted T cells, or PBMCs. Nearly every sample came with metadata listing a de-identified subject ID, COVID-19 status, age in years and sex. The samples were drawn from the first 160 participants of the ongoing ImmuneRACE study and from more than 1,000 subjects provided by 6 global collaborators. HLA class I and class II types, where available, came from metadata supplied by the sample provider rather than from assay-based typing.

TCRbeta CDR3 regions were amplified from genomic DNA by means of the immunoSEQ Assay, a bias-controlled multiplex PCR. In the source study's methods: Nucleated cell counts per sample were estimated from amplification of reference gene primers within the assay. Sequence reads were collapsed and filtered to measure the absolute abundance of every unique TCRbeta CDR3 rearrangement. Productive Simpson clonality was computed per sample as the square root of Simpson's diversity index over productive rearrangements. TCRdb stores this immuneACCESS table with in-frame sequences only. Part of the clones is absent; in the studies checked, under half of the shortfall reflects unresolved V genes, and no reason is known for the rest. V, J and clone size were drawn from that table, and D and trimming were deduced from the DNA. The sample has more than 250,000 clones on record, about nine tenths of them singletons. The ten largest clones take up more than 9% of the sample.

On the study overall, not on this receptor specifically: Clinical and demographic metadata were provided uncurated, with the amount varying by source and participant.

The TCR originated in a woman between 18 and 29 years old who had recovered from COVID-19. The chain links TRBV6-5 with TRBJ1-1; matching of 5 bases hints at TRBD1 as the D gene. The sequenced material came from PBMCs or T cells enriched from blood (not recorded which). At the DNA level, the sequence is TGTGCCTCCAGACGCCAAGAAGGGGTTAGGACTGAAGCTTTCTTT. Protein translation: CASRRQEGVRTEAFF.